This paragraph covers one T cell receptor beta chain sequence. Its antigen remains undetermined. Base quality data are lacking; no much larger clone is found one base away. One collaborating source in Seattle enrolled patients while the patients were actively infected and followed the patients over time throughout the course of disease. The collaborating institutions used their own protocols to collect whole blood in K2EDTA tubes. For TCRbeta analysis, collaborators shipped samples as frozen whole blood, isolated PBMCs, or DNA extracted from either of those sample types. The sample is drawn from a study of blood T cell repertoires in COVID-19 (dated by TCRdb to about 2020). Broadly, across the study: The collaborator samples originated in the United States, Italy and Spain and spanned the acute and convalescent phases of COVID-19. HLA class I and class II types, where available, came from metadata supplied by the sample provider rather than from assay-based typing. The samples were drawn from two sources: the first 160 participants of the ongoing ImmuneRACE study, and 1,200 or so subjects contributed by 6 global collaborators. The dataset comprised deeply sampled blood TCRbeta repertoires from subjects exposed to, actively infected with, or recovered from COVID-19. Sample metadata almost always included a de-identified subject ID, COVID-19 status, age in years and sex. The repertoires were made available in a free public database intended to serve as a resource for research on the immune response to SARS-CoV-2. The prospective study material was composed of cDNA or gDNA derived from T cells, B-cell-depleted T cells, or PBMCs. Broad study findings and their caveats: The quantity of clinical and demographic metadata differed by source and by participant and was supplied without curation.

TCRbeta CDR3 regions were amplified from genomic DNA using the immunoSEQ Assay, a bias-controlled multiplex PCR. Per the source publication's procedure: The number of nucleated cells in each sample was estimated by amplification of reference gene primers within the assay. To quantify the absolute abundance of each unique TCRbeta CDR3 rearrangement, sequence reads were collapsed and filtered. For each sample, productive Simpson clonality was calculated by taking the square root of Simpson's diversity index across productive rearrangements. Sourced from immuneACCESS, this table was stored by TCRdb with only in-frame sequences that have V and J called. A share of the clones is absent; for the studies checked, an unresolved V gene accounts for under half, and the remainder has no known explanation. V and J calls and clone size are copied from that table; D and trimming were computed from the DNA. The sample yields around 220,000 clones; about 86% were counted once. The top ten clones comprise more than 8.5% of the sample.

Per the germline V gene, SGHRS is the CDR1 and YFSETQ is the CDR2. V is trimmed back by 1 base and J by 0 bases, and the junction contains 7 bases that no gene match accounts for. The CDR3 has 19 amino acids, counting the end cysteine and phenylalanine. Only the CDR3 DNA is retained, 57 bases long and in frame from the first base. Sample: peripheral blood. The chain is assembled from TRBV5-1 and TRBJ2-3; 14 nucleotides in the junction match TRBD2. The receptor comes from a woman between 45 and 65 years old with COVID-19, enrolled during active disease. Here is the DNA: TGCGCCAGCAGCTTGACACTGACTAGCGGGGGGGTTAGCACAGATACGCAGTATTTT. Its translation reads: CASSLTLTSGGVSTDTQYF.